Presented here are 5 T cell receptor beta chains from one specimen sequenced in a study of response to subunit inactivated influenza vaccine. Using its own MiXCR run on the RT-PCR reads, TCRdb lists one record per CDR3 protein. The table has about 650,000 distinct CDR3 sequences, around 15% seen once; the top ten hold 7.5% to 9%. Sequencing was performed on PBMCs from blood, taken approximately 15 days before vaccination. The receptor source for this set is a man aged 45-60 years who received an inactivated influenza vaccine.

Only a few counts were recorded for this clonotype. The chain recombines TRBV28 with TRBJ2-3; 7 nucleotides agree with TRBD1. This CDR3 spans 17 amino acids. Unmatched junction bases numbered 14, after V lost 2 bases and J lost 6 bases. From germline, CDR1 is MDHEN and CDR2 SYDVKM. Here the CDR3 reads CASSLEKGGSGRDTQYF. The CDR3 coding sequence is TGTGCCAGCAGTTTAGAAAAAGGGGGCTCCGGGCGTGATACGCAGTATTTT. Based on the CDR3 plus reference TRBV28 and TRBJ2-3, the full variable domain is DVKVTQSSRYLVKRTGEKVFLECVQDMDHENMFWYRQDPGLGLRLIYFSYDVKMKEKGDIPEGYSVSREKKERFSLILESASTNQTSMYLCASSLEKGGSGRDTQYFGPGTRLTVL.

The chain joins TRBV19 to TRBJ2-7, with D maybe TRBD1 (6 bases). This CDR3 has 15 residues. Germline CDR1 LNHDA, CDR2 SQIVND (reference sequence). Between the trimmed V and J ends, which lost 3 bases and 6 bases, there was a span of 18 bases. Written as DNA, the CDR3 is TGTGCCAGTAGTATTGGGATGGGGGCCGGATCCGAGCAGTACTTC. Encoded protein: CASSIGMGAGSEQYF.

This rearrangement joins TRBV21-1 to TRBJ1-1; the D call TRBD1 from the table was never checked on the DNA. TRBV21-1 is annotated as a pseudogene. The CDR3 is 14 amino acids. This CDR3 is CASSKEQANTEAFF. CDR3 DNA: TGTGCCAGCAGCAAAGAACAGGCGAACACTGAAGCTTTCTTT.

Many counts were recorded for this clonotype. The genes are TRBV11-2 and TRBJ2-1, with D perhaps matching TRBD1 (5 bases). Trimming took off 0 bases at V and 4 bases at J, with 7 bases between the two ends. CDR1 SGHAT and CDR2 FQNNGV come from the germline V gene. This CDR3 is built from 14 residues. For the CDR3, the DNA is TGTGCCAGCAGCTTAGAAGGGGATTACAATGAGCAGTTCTTC. Protein product: CASSLEGDYNEQFF.

Only a few counts were recorded for this clonotype. This chain joins TRBV11-3 and TRBJ2-1; perhaps TRBD2 as D (6 bases). Germline CDR1 and CDR2: SGHNT and YENEEA. CDR3 length: 16 residues. Trimming shortened V by 0 bases and J by 4 bases, and 13 bases separated the two germline ends. The CDR3 bases are TGTGCCAGCAGCTTAGAATTGGGTAGCGGTTACAATGAGCAGTTCTTC. Residues: CASSLELGSGYNEQFF.